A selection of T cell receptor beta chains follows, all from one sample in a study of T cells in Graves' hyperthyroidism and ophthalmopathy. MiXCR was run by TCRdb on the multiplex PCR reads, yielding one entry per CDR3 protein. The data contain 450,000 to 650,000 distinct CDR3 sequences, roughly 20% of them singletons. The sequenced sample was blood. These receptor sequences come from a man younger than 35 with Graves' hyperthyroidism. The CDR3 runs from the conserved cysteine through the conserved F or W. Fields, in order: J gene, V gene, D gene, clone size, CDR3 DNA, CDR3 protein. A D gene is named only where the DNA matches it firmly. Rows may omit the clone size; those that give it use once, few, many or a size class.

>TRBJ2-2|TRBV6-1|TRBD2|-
TGTGCCAGCAAATCGACTAGCGGGGGGACCGGGGAGCTGTTTTTT
CASKSTSGGTGELFF
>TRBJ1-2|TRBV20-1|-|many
TGCAGTGCCCAAACCGGGAGCGGCTATGGCTACACCTTC
CSAQTGSGYGYTF
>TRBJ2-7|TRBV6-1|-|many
TGTGCCAGCAGGGGACCGTTCTCCTACGAGCAGTACTTC
CASRGPFSYEQYF
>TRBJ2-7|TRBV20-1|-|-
TGCAGTGCTAGAGATGAAGCGGGCTCCTACGAGCAGTACTTC
CSARDEAGSYEQYF
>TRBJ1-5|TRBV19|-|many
TGTGCCAGTAGCCCGGGCCCAGCAACGCGGCAGCCCCAGCATTTT
CASSPGPATRQPQHF
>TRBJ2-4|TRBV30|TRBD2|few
TGTGCCCTGGAGCCAGTAGCGGGGGGGCCAAAAAACATTAAGTACTTC
CALEPVAGGPKNIKYF
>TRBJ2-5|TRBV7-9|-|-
TGTGCCAGCAGCTTAGAGTCTATGCAAGAGACCCAGTACTTC
CASSLESMQETQYF
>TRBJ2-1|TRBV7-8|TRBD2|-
TGTGCCAGCAGCTCCTCGAGCGGGGGGGTAGCCAATGAGCAGTTCTTC
CASSSSSGGVANEQFF
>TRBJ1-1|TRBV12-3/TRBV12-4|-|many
TGTGCCAGCAGTTTCGGGGAAGGGAACACTGAAGCTTTCTTT
CASSFGEGNTEAFF
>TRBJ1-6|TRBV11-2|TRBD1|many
TGTGCCAGCAGCTTAGGAGGACAGGGGACCATCTCACCCCTCCACTTT
CASSLGGQGTISPLHF
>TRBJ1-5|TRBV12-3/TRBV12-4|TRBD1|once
TGTGCCAGCAGTCCCGGGACAGCGGGAGGGCAGCCCCAGCATTTT
CASSPGTAGGQPQHF
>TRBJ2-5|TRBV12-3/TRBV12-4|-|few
TGTGCCAGCAGTCCTCTGGGGATCCAAGAGACCCAGTACTTC
CASSPLGIQETQYF
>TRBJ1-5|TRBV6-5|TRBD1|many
TGTGCCAGCAGTTACCCGACAGGGAGCAATCAGCCCCAGCATTTT
CASSYPTGSNQPQHF
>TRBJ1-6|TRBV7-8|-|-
TGTGCCAGCAGCTTAGAGGGGTGGAGCTCCTATAATTCACCCCTCCACTTT
CASSLEGWSSYNSPLHF
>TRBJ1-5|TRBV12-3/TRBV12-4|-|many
TGTGCCAGCAGTTTAGCCCAACGTGAGCAGCCCCAGCATTTT
CASSLAQREQPQHF
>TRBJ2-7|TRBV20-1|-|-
TGCAGTGCTAGGCCCACGATCTCCTACGAGCAGTACTTC
CSARPTISYEQYF
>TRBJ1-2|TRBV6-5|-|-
TGTGCCAGCAGTTACCATCTGGGCTCGGGGTATGGCTACACCTTC
CASSYHLGSGYGYTF